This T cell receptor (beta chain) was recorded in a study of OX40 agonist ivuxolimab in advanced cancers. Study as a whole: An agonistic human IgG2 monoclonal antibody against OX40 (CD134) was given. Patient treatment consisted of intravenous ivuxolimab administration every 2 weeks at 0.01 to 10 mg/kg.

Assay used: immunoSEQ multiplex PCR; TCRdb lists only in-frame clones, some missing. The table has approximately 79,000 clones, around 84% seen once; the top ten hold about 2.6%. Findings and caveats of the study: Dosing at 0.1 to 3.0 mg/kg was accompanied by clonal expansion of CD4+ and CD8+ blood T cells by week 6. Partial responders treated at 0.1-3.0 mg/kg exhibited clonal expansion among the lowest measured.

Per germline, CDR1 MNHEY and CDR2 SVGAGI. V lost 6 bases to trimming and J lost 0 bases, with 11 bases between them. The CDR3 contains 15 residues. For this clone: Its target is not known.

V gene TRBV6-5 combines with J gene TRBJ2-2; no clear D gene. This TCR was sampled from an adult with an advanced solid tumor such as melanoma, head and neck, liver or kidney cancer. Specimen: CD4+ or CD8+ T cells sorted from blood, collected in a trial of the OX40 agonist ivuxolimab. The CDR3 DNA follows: TGTGCCAGCAGGGGGAATACAGCGAACACCGGGGAGCTGTTTTTT. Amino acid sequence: CASRGNTANTGELFF.